Shown below are 30 T cell receptor beta chains from a single sample sequenced in a study of cytomegalovirus exposure and HLA in healthy donors. The PCR ran on 60 Vbeta and 13 Jbeta primers. The data were produced by immunoSEQ multiplex PCR, yet TCRdb's version contains in-frame clones alone and is incomplete. The table shows some 180,000 clones, with around 76% occurring only once. The sequenced sample was PBMCs. Source of these receptors: a man aged 25 to 40 in good health and CMV-seronegative.

The V call is TRBV29-1, the J call TRBJ2-7, with D perhaps TRBD2 (6 bases). Trimming stripped 2 bases from V and 4 bases from J, with 9 bases between. Germline loops: CDR1 SQVTM, CDR2 ANQGSEA. This CDR3 spans 12 amino acids. This chain's CDR3 is CSVEPGGYEQYF. CDR3 sequence (DNA): TGCAGCGTTGAACCCGGAGGGTACGAGCAGTACTTC.

The rearrangement links TRBV28 to TRBJ2-1, with 13 nucleotides matching TRBD2. J lost 8 bases, V lost 3 bases, and 4 bases had no gene match. CDR1 and CDR2 (germline): MDHEN, SYDVKM. This CDR3 is built from 15 residues. This CDR3 is CASSLRGLAGYEQFF. The CDR3 DNA reads TGTGCCAGCAGTTTGAGGGGACTAGCGGGATATGAGCAGTTCTTC.

V gene TRBV6-1 combines with J gene TRBJ2-7; a weak D match, TRBD2 (5 bases). Per the germline V gene, CDR1 is MNHNS and CDR2 is SASEGT. There are 15 residues in the CDR3. Deletions cut 3 bases from V and 3 bases from J, with 15 bases between. The CDR3 loop is CASSDFAGQIYEQYF. The DNA for the CDR3 is TGTGCCAGCAGTGATTTTGCGGGTCAAATCTACGAGCAGTACTTC.

The V call is TRBV10-3, the J call TRBJ2-7; TRBD2 matches at 11 bases. The trim removed 7 bases at V and 5 bases at J, leaving 7 bases unmatched. Germline-derived CDR1 and CDR2 are ENHRY and SYGVKD. This CDR3 comprises 14 residues. This chain's CDR3 is CAITDGLAGDEQYF. The CDR3 DNA reads as TGTGCCATCACCGACGGACTAGCGGGTGACGAGCAGTACTTC.

Only a few counts were recorded for this clone. V and J are TRBV6-6 and TRBJ2-7; 10 bases fit TRBD2. Germline V gene lookup returns CDR1 MNHNY and CDR2 SVGAGI (reference sequence). CDR3 length equals 13 residues. Losses at the gene ends were 8 bases for V and 4 bases for J; bases not matched to a gene: 5. CDR3 sequence (DNA): TGTGCCAGCTCGTCTAGCGGGAGTTACGAGCAGTACTTC. This sequence encodes CASSSSGSYEQYF.

The V call is TRBV19, the J call TRBJ1-3, with TRBD1 as a possible D gene (5 bases). V was shortened by 7 bases and J by 0 bases, with 10 bases between the two germline ends. The length of the CDR3 is 14 residues. Germline V gives CDR1 LNHDA, CDR2 SQIVND (reference sequence). The CDR3 here is CASMGGGSGNTIYF. CDR3 sequence (DNA): TGTGCCAGTATGGGGGGAGGCTCTGGAAACACCATATATTTT.

This clone was picked up one time. The V gene is TRBV11-2, the J gene TRBJ2-7; D remains unclear. From germline, CDR1 is SGHAT and CDR2 FQNNGV. The V gene lost 1 base and the J gene lost 1 base, with 8 bases spanning the gap. The CDR3 is made up of 14 amino acids. The CDR3 spells CASSLVTESYEQYF. DNA of the CDR3: TGTGCCAGCAGCTTAGTGACTGAGTCCTACGAGCAGTACTTC. The entire variable domain, with the rest obtained from reference TRBV11-2 and TRBJ2-7, is as follows: EAGVAQSPRYKIIEKRQSVAFWCNPISGHATLYWYQQILGQGPKLLIQFQNNGVVDDSQLPKDRFSAERLKGVDSTLKIQPAKLEDSAVYLCASSLVTESYEQYFGPGTRLTVT.

This chain uses TRBV13 with TRBJ2-5; D gene uncertain. The germline V gene encodes CDR1 PRHDT and CDR2 FYEKMQ (reference sequence). V shed 2 bases and J shed 1 base, with 11 bases lying between them. The CDR3 is 15 residues long. CDR3 nucleotides: TGTGCCAGCAGCTTAAAAACGAACTTCCAAGAGACCCAGTACTTC. This codes for CASSLKTNFQETQYF.

With regard to this clone: This specimen includes other DNA sequences encoding the same CDR3. The CDR3 sequence is CASSLTSTYEQYF. The CDR3 DNA reads as TGTGCCAGCAGTTTAACCTCTACCTACGAGCAGTACTTC. The chain couples TRBV27 to TRBJ2-7; no firm D call. The V gene's germline CDR1 is MNHEY and CDR2 SMNVEV (reference sequence). The CDR3 has 13 amino acids. Trimming removed 2 bases from V and 2 bases from J, with 7 bases in between.

This clone was counted a few times. The V gene is TRBV9, the J gene TRBJ2-1; 10 bases line up with TRBD2. The trim removed 3 bases at V and 6 bases at J, leaving 12 bases unmatched. Germline CDR1 and CDR2: SGDLS and YYNGEE. This CDR3 is built from 17 residues. The CDR3 here is CASSGTRLAGVGNEQFF. CDR3 nucleotide sequence: TGTGCCAGCAGCGGAACTCGGCTAGCGGGAGTCGGCAATGAGCAGTTCTTC.

This clone appeared a single time. The genes are TRBV25-1 and TRBJ1-1, with TRBD1 identical over 8 bases. This CDR3 comprises 14 residues. Trimming at V came to 1 base and at J to 7 bases, leaving 5 bases not matched to a gene. Germline V CDR1 and CDR2: MGHDK, SYGVNS. CDR3 amino acids: CASSELETGDEAFF. CDR3 sequence (DNA): TGTGCCAGCAGTGAATTAGAGACAGGGGATGAAGCTTTCTTT.

The rearrangement joins TRBV10-3 to TRBJ2-1; 7 positions match TRBD2. The CDR3 is 17 amino acids. The trim removed 4 bases at V and 7 bases at J, leaving 16 bases unmatched. The germline V gene has CDR1 ENHRY and CDR2 SYGVKD. CDR3 sequence (DNA): TGTGCCATCAGTGTAGATCTGACTAGCCTCTCGGGTAATGAGCAGTTCTTC. Encoded protein: CAISVDLTSLSGNEQFF.

The CDR3 region is CASSSRLAGGPGELFF. The CDR3 region has the DNA TGTGCCAGCAGCTCCAGACTAGCGGGAGGGCCCGGGGAGCTGTTTTTT. This chain uses TRBV5-5 with TRBJ2-2; 14 bases line up with TRBD2. CDR3 length: 16 residues. After removal of 3 bases from V and 6 bases from J, the junction contained 4 bases not matched to a gene. Germline-derived CDR1 and CDR2 are SGHKS and YYEKEE (reference sequence).

The chain joins TRBV27 to TRBJ2-3, with D possibly matching TRBD2 (6 bases). V lost 2 bases, J lost 4 bases, and 13 bases lay in between. Germline CDR1 is MNHEY and CDR2 is SMNVEV (reference sequence). The CDR3 covers 15 residues. The CDR3 protein is CASSLTTWGADTQYF. CDR3 sequence (DNA): TGTGCCAGCAGTTTAACTACTTGGGGGGCAGATACGCAGTATTTT.

V gene TRBV5-5 combines with J gene TRBJ1-1; 9 bases are a match to TRBD1. The germline CDR1 and CDR2 sequences are SGHKS and YYEKEE (reference sequence). V trimming: 3 bases; J trimming: 5 bases; junction bases outside the gene matches: 2. This CDR3 has 13 residues. The CDR3, as DNA: TGTGCCAGCAGCTGGGACAGGGATACTGAAGCTTTCTTT. This translates into CASSWDRDTEAFF.

With regard to this clone: Other DNA sequences in the sample encode the same CDR3. The J gene is TRBJ1-1, the V gene TRBV5-1; possible D gene TRBD1, 6 bases. From germline, CDR1 is SGHRS and CDR2 YFSETQ. Trimming shortened V by 4 bases and J by 3 bases, and 10 bases separated the two germline ends. This CDR3 has 13 amino acids. This CDR3 reads CASSLAGDTEAFF. For the CDR3, the DNA is TGCGCCAGCAGCCTTGCAGGGGACACTGAAGCTTTCTTT.

This chain links TRBV28 with TRBJ1-4, with D perhaps TRBD1 (5 bases). V shed 7 bases and J shed 7 bases, with 16 bases lying between them. CDR3 length equals 14 residues. Germline values: CDR1 MDHEN, CDR2 SYDVKM. This CDR3 is CASNPGPSGEKLFF. The CDR3 nucleotides read TGTGCCAGCAATCCAGGGCCTTCGGGTGAAAAACTGTTTTTT.

In its sample, this clone was seen once. The rearrangement joins TRBV19 to TRBJ2-7; TRBD1 aligns across 7 bases. Trimming cost V 3 bases and J 0 bases; bases outside gene matches: 5. Germline values: CDR1 LNHDA, CDR2 SQIVND (reference sequence). There are 15 residues in the CDR3. As DNA, the CDR3 is TGTGCCAGTAGTATGGGGTGGACAGGCTCCTACGAGCAGTACTTC. This gives the protein CASSMGWTGSYEQYF.

The chain joins TRBV5-1 to TRBJ2-7; TRBD2 matches at 8 bases. The CDR3 consists of 14 residues. After removal of 4 bases from V and 4 bases from J, the junction contained 7 bases not matched to a gene. Germline assignment: CDR1 SGHRS and CDR2 YFSETQ. CDR3 nucleotide sequence: TGCGCCAGCAGCACCGGGACTAGTAGTTACGAGCAGTACTTC. Its protein is CASSTGTSSYEQYF.

The chain carries TRBV11-2 and TRBJ1-2; the D is unclear. Per the germline V gene, CDR1 is SGHAT and CDR2 is FQNNGV. CDR3 length: 14 residues. Trimming shortened V by 3 bases and J by 10 bases, and 18 bases separated the two germline ends. In DNA, the CDR3 is TGTGCCAGCAGCTTTATGCGGTCGCCAAAGGACTACACCTTC. Translated, it gives CASSFMRSPKDYTF.

This chain links TRBV6-1 with TRBJ2-1; TRBD2 is a possible D gene (6 bases). This CDR3 comprises 15 residues. Germline CDR1 is MNHNS and CDR2 is SASEGT. Trimming stripped 2 bases from V and 5 bases from J, with 13 bases between. This CDR3 is CASSEFGGINNEQFF. CDR3 nucleotide sequence: TGTGCCAGCAGTGAATTCGGCGGGATAAACAATGAGCAGTTCTTC.

The J gene is TRBJ1-3, the V gene TRBV4-1; 7 bases line up with TRBD1. Looked up from germline, CDR1 is MGHRA and CDR2 is YSYEKL. The CDR3 has 15 residues. V was pared by 4 bases and J by 0 bases, with 3 bases of the junction left unmatched. CDR3 sequence (DNA): TGCGCCAGCAGCCCACAGGGGTTCTCTGGAAACACCATATATTTT. Its protein product is CASSPQGFSGNTIYF.

J is TRBJ2-1 and V is TRBV7-3, with 7 bases fitting TRBD2. CDR3 length: 13 amino acids. Germline assignment: CDR1 SGHTA and CDR2 FQGTGA. Losses at the gene ends were 4 bases for V and 14 bases for J; bases not matched to a gene: 11. The CDR3 loop reads CASSSPDGLVKFF. CDR3 coding DNA: TGTGCCAGCAGCTCCCCCGACGGACTAGTGAAGTTCTTC.

V gene TRBV28 combines with J gene TRBJ1-6, with TRBD1 identical over 7 bases. CDR1 is MDHEN and CDR2 is SYDVKM in the germline V gene. Trimming cost V 2 bases and J 6 bases; bases outside gene matches: 16. The CDR3 consists of 19 residues. The CDR3 sequence: CASSLEGAAARFLNSPLHF. The CDR3 DNA sequence: TGTGCCAGCAGTTTAGAGGGGGCCGCCGCAAGGTTCCTTAATTCACCCCTCCACTTT.

The chain employs TRBV25-1 and TRBJ2-2; the D gene is possibly TRBD2 (6 bases). Trimming took off 1 base at V and 1 base at J, with 13 bases between the two ends. The CDR3 is made up of 17 amino acids. CDR1 MGHDK and CDR2 SYGVNS come from the germline V gene. For the CDR3, the DNA is TGTGCCAGCAGTGAATTGACGGCGGGATTGAACACCGGGGAGCTGTTTTTT. Its translation: CASSELTAGLNTGELFF.

The rearrangement joins TRBV2 to TRBJ2-7; D is possibly TRBD2 (5 bases). CDR1 is SNHLY and CDR2 is FYNNEI in the germline V gene. Trimming stripped 3 bases from V and 2 bases from J, with 8 bases between. The CDR3 runs 13 residues. The CDR3 loop reads CASSDTLAYEQYF. The CDR3 DNA reads as TGTGCCAGCAGTGACACACTAGCCTACGAGCAGTACTTC.

The rearrangement uses TRBV11-1 and TRBJ2-5; D might be TRBD1 (6 bases). CDR1 SGHAT and CDR2 FQDESV come from the germline V gene (reference sequence). V lost 4 bases, J lost 4 bases, and 16 bases lay in between. The CDR3 has 15 residues. This CDR3 is CASSYPQGGGETQYF. The CDR3 DNA is TGTGCCAGCAGCTACCCACAGGGTGGAGGAGAGACCCAGTACTTC.

Concerning this clone: The CDR3 carries no conserved terminal phenylalanine or tryptophan, so it likely arises from a read error. V gene TRBV5-8 combines with J gene TRBJ2-7, with 9 nucleotides matching TRBD1. The CDR3 is made up of 14 amino acids. Unmatched junction bases numbered 2, after V lost 4 bases and J lost 0 bases. Germline V gene lookup returns CDR1 SGHTS and CDR2 YDEGEE. In nucleotides, the CDR3 is TGTGCCAGCAGCCCGACAGGGGGCTCCTACGAGCAGTACCTC. Its protein is CASSPTGGSYEQYL.

This rearrangement joins TRBV10-2 to TRBJ2-5, with 9 bases that match TRBD2. Germline values: CDR1 WSHSY, CDR2 SAAADI. The CDR3 contains 13 residues. The junction had 5 bases not matched to a gene; V was cut back by 5 bases and J by 7 bases. CDR3 amino acids: CASSLAGERTQYF. The CDR3 DNA reads as TGCGCCAGCAGTTTAGCGGGAGAGCGGACCCAGTACTTC.

V usage is TRBV19 and J usage is TRBJ2-7, with D possibly being TRBD1 (6 bases). Deletions cut 3 bases from V and 3 bases from J, with 12 bases between. This CDR3 is built from 14 residues. Per germline, CDR1 LNHDA and CDR2 SQIVND (reference sequence). CDR3: CASSMEQGSYEQYF. The CDR3 nucleotides read TGTGCCAGTAGTATGGAACAGGGCAGCTACGAGCAGTACTTC.